The 2 T cell receptor beta chains given below trace back to one sample, sequenced in a study of CD8 T cells in Susac syndrome. Random hexamers were used to reverse transcribe the RNA input (about 0.5 to 1 ug). TCRdb reprocessed the immunoSEQ multiplex PCR reads via MiXCR and lists one record per CDR3 protein. The sample includes about 250,000 distinct CDR3 sequences, approximately 92% seen only once; the top ten take 0.07% to 0.09%. The sequenced sample was CD4+ T cells from PBMCs. These receptors were obtained from a human donor with multiple sclerosis.

This chain connects TRBV30 to TRBJ2-1, with D hard to call. Trimming removed 3 bases at V and 9 bases at J, with 3 bases between. The CDR3 totals 9 residues. Germline V gene lookup returns CDR1 GTSNPN and CDR2 SVGIG (reference sequence). Here the CDR3 reads CAWRSEQFF. The CDR3 region has the DNA TGTGCCTGGAGGAGTGAGCAGTTCTTC. The whole variable domain, remainder taken from reference TRBV30 and TRBJ2-1, is SQTIHQWPATLVQPVGSPLSLECTVEGTSNPNLYWYRQAAGRGLQLLFYSVGIGQISSEVPQNLSASRPQDRQFILSSKKLLLSDSGFYLCAWRSEQFFGPGTRLTVL.

The DNA of the CDR3 is TGTGCCAGCAGCTACCTGACAGGGGAGACCCAGTACTTC. As protein: CASSYLTGETQYF. V and J are TRBV11-3 and TRBJ2-5; 7 nucleotides agree with TRBD1. This CDR3 has 13 residues. V dropped 4 bases and J dropped 5; count of bases not matched to a gene: 4. Germline loops: CDR1 SGHNT, CDR2 YENEEA.